The clone carrying this T cell receptor (beta chain) was seen a few times. CDR1 and CDR2 (germline): SEHNR, FQNEAQ (reference sequence). After removal of 2 bases from V and 5 bases from J, the junction contained 5 bases not matched to a gene. This CDR3 comprises 14 residues. Each CDR3 protein is one row after TCRdb ran MiXCR on the 5' RACE reads. The sample has approximately 190,000 distinct CDR3 sequences, 15% seen once. The sample originates from a study of identical twins. The data also belong to a second study, concerning T cells expressing NK-cell markers.

Specimen: CD8+ T cells sorted from blood. The gene calls are TRBV7-9 and TRBJ2-5; 7 bases line up with TRBD1. The sequence was obtained from a woman in her late teens or twenties in good health. The CDR3 protein is CASSLPTGVETQYF. The CDR3 nucleotides are TGTGCCAGCAGCTTACCCACAGGGGTGGAGACCCAGTACTTC.